Included here is one T cell receptor beta chain sequence, with context. The antigen is unknown. Germline V gene lookup returns CDR1 SGHDT and CDR2 YYEEEE. The CDR3 is made up of 16 amino acids. J was trimmed by 3 bases and V by 4 bases; bases with no gene match: 11. This table comes from immunoSEQ multiplex PCR, and its TCRdb copy is limited to in-frame clones, with some not included. Found here are roughly 100,000 clones, approximately 94% of them singletons; the top ten hold 0.7% to 0.9%. The sample comes from a study of cytomegalovirus exposure and HLA in healthy donors. Study-level points and caveats: A few chains tied to CMV proved CMV antigen-specific in vitro. With high specificity and sensitivity, the classifier reportedly diagnosed cytomegalovirus status.

While the first cohort had 600 to 800 subjects, the donors belonged to the separate validation cohort of roughly 120 subjects. The chain is built from TRBV5-6 and TRBJ2-3, with 7 positions matching TRBD2. The sequencing input was PBMCs. The receptor comes from a young woman in good health and CMV-seronegative. Here the CDR3 reads CASSNTGLADTDTQYF. The CDR3 nucleotides read TGTGCCAGCAGCAATACGGGGCTAGCGGATACAGATACGCAGTATTTT. Full variable domain (missing parts from reference TRBV5-6 and TRBJ2-3): DAGVTQSPTHLIKTRGQQVTLRCSPKSGHDTVSWYQQALGQGPQFIFQYYEEEERQRGNFPDRFSGHQFPNYSSELNVNALLLGDSALYLCASSNTGLADTDTQYFGPGTRLTVL.